This passage covers 25 T cell receptor beta chains from one sample sequenced in a study of sequential checkpoint blockade in melanoma. Treatment here: randomized to nivolumab then ipilimumab (arm A) or the reverse (arm B). Repertoires were generated with immunoSEQ multiplex PCR, while TCRdb's copy carries only in-frame clones and drops some. Of tens of thousands of clones detected, 75% to 90% appear once; the ten largest clones hold 25% to 35%. The material sequenced was CD8+ T cells sorted from blood (inferred from file names), taken from a patient given nivolumab and ipilimumab in sequence. The receptors were gathered from a human donor with melanoma.

The chain carries TRBV4-3 and TRBJ1-1; maybe TRBD1 (5 bases). The CDR3 is made up of 15 amino acids. Looked up from germline, CDR1 is LGHNA and CDR2 is YSLEER. V lost 0 bases and J lost 0, with 8 bases in between. Here the CDR3 reads CASSQEAGLNTEAFF. The CDR3 DNA sequence: TGCGCCAGCAGCCAAGAAGCAGGGCTGAACACTGAAGCTTTCTTT.

V is TRBV5-5 and J is TRBJ1-4, with 7 bases that match TRBD1. The germline CDR1 and CDR2 sequences are SGHKS and YYEKEE (reference sequence). The CDR3 loop spans 17 amino acids. The V segment lost 4 bases and the J segment 2 bases; nucleotides outside the gene matches: 11. The CDR3 nucleotides are TGTGCCAGCAGCCCCCCCGGGACAGAAAGGACTAATGAAAAACTGTTTTTT. Amino acid sequence: CASSPPGTERTNEKLFF.

CDR3 protein: CASSYSTFHEQFF. The DNA of the CDR3 is TGTGCCAGCAGTTACTCGACATTCCATGAGCAGTTCTTC. This sequence joins TRBV6-5 and TRBJ2-1; D remains unclear. Germline-derived CDR1 and CDR2 are MNHEY and SVGAGI. The CDR3 sequence is 13 residues long. V was pared by 0 bases and J by 8 bases, with 8 bases between.

This clone was seen a single time. The chain combines TRBV6-5 with TRBJ2-7, with TRBD1 identical over 9 bases. Germline V gives CDR1 MNHEY, CDR2 SVGAGI. The CDR3 length is 15 residues. V was clipped by 2 bases and J by 4 bases; unmatched bases: 6. CDR3 coding DNA: TGTGCCAGCAGTTACCCCGACAGGGGGTATTACGAGCAGTACTTC. Residues: CASSYPDRGYYEQYF.

The chain couples TRBV6-6 to TRBJ2-1; a weak D match, TRBD2 (6 bases). Trimming removed 0 bases at V and 4 bases at J, with 13 bases between. CDR1 and CDR2 from the germline V gene are MNHNY and SVGAGI (reference sequence). This CDR3 is 16 amino acids long. The CDR3 sequence is CASSYSVREKYNEQFF. The CDR3 nucleotides read TGTGCCAGCAGTTACTCGGTTCGGGAGAAGTACAATGAGCAGTTCTTC.

The V gene is TRBV4-1, the J gene TRBJ2-5; D possibly corresponds to TRBD2 (6 bases). The J call is uncertain, as TRBJ2-7 better fits the DNA end. The CDR3 is 18 residues long. In germline, CDR1 is MGHRA, CDR2 YSYEKL. CDR3 DNA sequence: TGCGCCAGCAGCCAAGATGGTGAGGTACGGGAGTTTGGCTACGAGCAGTACTTC. Its translation is CASSQDGEVREFGYEQYF.

V and J are TRBV2 and TRBJ2-1, with D possibly being TRBD1 (5 bases). CDR1 is SNHLY, CDR2 FYNNEI, per germline. Trimming pared 3 bases from V and 5 bases from J, leaving 14 bases between. The CDR3 extends over 15 amino acids. The CDR3 reads CASSDTRVPNNEQFF. CDR3 nucleotides: TGTGCCAGCAGTGATACCAGGGTACCTAACAATGAGCAGTTCTTC.

This CDR3 reads CASSPGGTNYGYTF. As DNA, the CDR3 is TGTGCCAGCAGCCCGGGCGGGACTAACTATGGCTACACCTTC. V is TRBV7-6 and J is TRBJ1-2; D remains ambiguous. The CDR3 sequence is 14 residues long. The V gene lost 5 bases and the J gene lost 0 bases, with 10 bases spanning the gap. The germline CDR1 and CDR2 sequences are SGHVS and FNYEAQ.

J is TRBJ2-3 and V is TRBV9; 10 bases fit TRBD2. CDR3 length equals 17 residues. Losses at the gene ends were 0 bases for V and 4 bases for J; bases not matched to a gene: 8. Germline lookup yields CDR1 SGDLS and CDR2 YYNGEE. The CDR3 DNA follows: TGTGCCAGCAGCGTAGAGGCTAGCGGGAGTAAGGCAGATACGCAGTATTTT. It translates to CASSVEASGSKADTQYF.

The CDR3 here is CASSLTPAGGRETQYF. The CDR3 nucleotides read TGTGCCAGCAGCTTAACTCCAGCGGGGGGGCGGGAGACCCAGTACTTC. This sequence joins TRBV7-2 and TRBJ2-5; 10 bases agree with TRBD2. V lost 2 bases, J lost 5 bases, and 8 bases stayed unmatched. Germline V gives CDR1 SGHTA, CDR2 FQGNSA. The CDR3 length is 16 residues.

This clone is judged medium-sized. The chain recombines TRBV4-3 with TRBJ2-7, with 9 bases aligning to TRBD1. The CDR3 contains 16 residues. V lost 6 bases and J lost 3; bases outside the gene matches: 12. Germline V gene data show CDR1 as LGHNA and CDR2 as YSLEER. CDR3: CASSLRRRQGVYEQYF. The CDR3 nucleotides are TGCGCCAGCAGTCTAAGACGGAGACAGGGGGTCTACGAGCAGTACTTC.

The V and J genes are TRBV14 and TRBJ2-3, with 11 bases lining up with TRBD2. CDR3 length: 15 residues. Germline lookup yields CDR1 SGHDN and CDR2 FVKESK. The ends lost 2 bases at V and 3 bases at J; junction bases unmatched: 1. This CDR3 reads CASSQLAGGTDTQYF. CDR3 coding DNA: TGTGCCAGCAGCCAACTAGCGGGGGGTACAGATACGCAGTATTTT.

This clone was detected a few times. CDR3 in DNA: TGTGCCAGCAGTGACAGGCCTCCCTACGAGCAGTACTTC. Translating gives CASSDRPPYEQYF. The rearrangement joins TRBV27 to TRBJ2-5, with D perhaps TRBD1 (6 bases). The J call is uncertain, as TRBJ2-7 better fits the DNA end. CDR1 MNHEY and CDR2 SMNVEV come from the germline V gene (reference sequence). There are 13 residues in the CDR3.

The J gene is TRBJ2-7, the V gene TRBV19; 8 nucleotides align to TRBD1. Trimming took 3 bases from V and 2 from J; bases not matched to a gene: 6. This CDR3 contains 15 residues. Germline V gives CDR1 LNHDA, CDR2 SQIVND (reference sequence). CDR3 in DNA: TGTGCCAGTAGTATCGACAGGGGTGGCCCCTACGAGCAGTACTTC. Protein product: CASSIDRGGPYEQYF.

The gene calls are TRBV28 and TRBJ2-1; TRBD2 matches at 9 bases. Germline lookup yields CDR1 MDHEN and CDR2 SYDVKM. The CDR3 extends over 15 amino acids. The junction had 6 bases not matched to a gene; V was cut back by 6 bases and J by 3 bases. CDR3 coding DNA: TGTGCCAGCAGGTCTAGCGGGACAGTCTACAATGAGCAGTTCTTC. Translated, it gives CASRSSGTVYNEQFF.

In its sample, this clone was seen once. The J gene is TRBJ2-1, the V gene TRBV13, with 10 bases that match TRBD2. Unmatched junction bases numbered 4, after V lost 3 bases and J lost 8 bases. Germline lookup yields CDR1 PRHDT and CDR2 FYEKMQ (reference sequence). This CDR3 is built from 14 residues. CDR3 sequence: CASSLGLATDEQFF. The DNA of the CDR3 is TGTGCCAGCAGCTTGGGACTAGCGACAGATGAGCAGTTCTTC.

The chain has TRBV5-4 and TRBJ1-1; D not certain. Germline V gene data show CDR1 as SGHNT and CDR2 as YYREEE (reference sequence). CDR3 size: 13 residues. Trimming shortened V by 4 bases and J by 4 bases, and 11 bases separated the two germline ends. For the CDR3, the DNA is TGTGCCAGCAGCGCCGGAGGTAGCACTGAAGCTTTCTTT. Amino acid sequence: CASSAGGSTEAFF.

This chain uses TRBV27 with TRBJ2-1, with 9 bases fitting TRBD1. The germline CDR1 and CDR2 sequences are MNHEY and SMNVEV (reference sequence). The CDR3 has 15 residues. V gave up 6 bases and J gave up 7 bases; unmatched junction bases: 10. This chain's CDR3 is CASSLRQGGLNEQFF. CDR3 in DNA: TGTGCCAGCAGCCTTCGACAGGGGGGTTTGAATGAGCAGTTCTTC.

The V and J genes are TRBV27 and TRBJ2-1, with TRBD2 matching 13 bases. V shed 5 bases, J shed 8 bases, and the junction held 3 bases outside the gene matches. Germline lookup yields CDR1 MNHEY and CDR2 SMNVEV (reference sequence). CDR3 length equals 14 residues. CDR3 loop: CASSGTSGTYEQFF. The CDR3 nucleotides read TGTGCCAGCAGTGGGACTAGCGGGACCTATGAGCAGTTCTTC.

This clone has only a few counts. The chain combines TRBV13 with TRBJ2-7; possible D gene TRBD2, 6 bases. Germline V CDR1 and CDR2: PRHDT, FYEKMQ (reference sequence). The CDR3 is made up of 14 amino acids. With 7 bases removed from V and 0 bases from J, the gap between germline ends came to 13 bases. CDR3 sequence reads: CASNLGGLSYEQYF. Here the CDR3 DNA reads TGTGCCAGCAACCTGGGAGGACTCTCCTACGAGCAGTACTTC.

The rearrangement uses TRBV27 and TRBJ1-4, with 8 bases that match TRBD1. CDR1 MNHEY and CDR2 SMNVEV come from the germline V gene (reference sequence). V shed 8 bases, J shed 3 bases, and the junction held 8 bases outside the gene matches. The CDR3 is 15 residues long. The CDR3 bases are TGTGCCAGCGGCCCAGGGGGCTGGGCTAATGAAAAACTGTTTTTT. Encoded protein: CASGPGGWANEKLFF.

CDR3 bases: TGTGCCATCAGCCCGGGACTTCCCCACACAGATACGCAGTATTTT. This encodes CAISPGLPHTDTQYF. The rearrangement links TRBV10-3 to TRBJ2-3; TRBD2 is a possible D gene (6 bases). Germline V CDR1 and CDR2: ENHRY, SYGVKD. The CDR3 runs 15 residues. V lost 6 bases and J lost 2, with 15 bases in between.

The chain joins TRBV2 to TRBJ1-1; TRBD1 matches 10 bases. Germline lookup yields CDR1 SNHLY and CDR2 FYNNEI. This CDR3 has 15 amino acids. V shed 7 bases, J shed 0 bases, and the junction held 5 bases outside the gene matches. The CDR3 bases are TGTGCCAGCATCGGGGACAGGGGTTTGAACACTGAAGCTTTCTTT. The encoded protein is CASIGDRGLNTEAFF.

The chain combines TRBV6-5 with TRBJ2-7, with 8 bases matching TRBD1. Germline V gene sequence: CDR1 MNHEY, CDR2 SVGAGI. The CDR3 is 14 residues long. V shed 5 bases and J 3 bases; nucleotides not matched to a gene: 6. CDR3 bases: TGTGCCAGCAGTCAGACAGGGGAAAACTACGAGCAGTACTTC. Translating gives CASSQTGENYEQYF.

V usage is TRBV4-3 and J usage is TRBJ2-1; weak D call: TRBD2 (7 bases). CDR1 is LGHNA, CDR2 YSLEER, per germline. The CDR3 covers 18 residues. V shed 1 base and J shed 2 bases, with 18 bases lying between them. The CDR3 nucleotides are TGCGCCAGCAGCCAAGTGATTCGGGGGGCCCCAGCCTACAATGAGCAGTTCTTC. Protein product: CASSQVIRGAPAYNEQFF.